This is a list of T cell receptor beta chains from one sample in a study of T cell responses to AZD1222 COVID-19 vaccine. Repertoires were generated with immunoSEQ multiplex PCR, while TCRdb's copy carries only in-frame clones and drops some. The table lists fewer than 150,000 clones, about 87% of them singletons. The source material was peripheral blood, sampled 28 days after the second AZD1222 dose. These receptors came from an adult who received the AZD1222 COVID-19 vaccine. Both conserved end residues are part of each CDR3. Fields, in order: J gene, V gene, D gene, clone size, CDR3 protein, CDR3 DNA. D genes are given only for firm matches. The size field is filled for only some rows; it gives once, few, many or a size class.

J gene: TRBJ1-1; V gene: TRBV4-1; D gene: .; clone size: .; CDR3 protein: CASSQELPPGSEAFF; CDR3 DNA: TGCGCCAGCAGCCAAGAATTACCGCCAGGGAGTGAAGCTTTCTTT
J gene: TRBJ1-2; V gene: TRBV18; D gene: TRBD1; clone size: .; CDR3 protein: CASSPPGDRAGYTF; CDR3 DNA: TGTGCCAGCTCACCACCCGGCGACAGGGCCGGCTACACCTTC
J gene: TRBJ1-1; V gene: TRBV4-3; D gene: .; clone size: once; CDR3 protein: CASSEGVLGNTEAFF; CDR3 DNA: TGCGCCAGCAGCGAAGGGGTTCTTGGGAACACTGAAGCTTTCTTT
J gene: TRBJ1-5; V gene: TRBV2; D gene: .; clone size: .; CDR3 protein: CASNFFSNQPQHF; CDR3 DNA: TGTGCCAGCAATTTTTTTAGCAATCAGCCCCAGCATTTT
J gene: TRBJ2-2; V gene: TRBV18; D gene: .; clone size: .; CDR3 protein: CASSHPKKSAGELFF; CDR3 DNA: TGTGCCAGCTCGCATCCAAAAAAATCGGCCGGGGAGCTGTTTTTT
J gene: TRBJ2-7; V gene: TRBV4-2; D gene: .; clone size: .; CDR3 protein: CASSQPGAYEQYF; CDR3 DNA: TGTGCCAGCAGCCAACCGGGGGCCTACGAGCAGTACTTC
J gene: TRBJ1-2; V gene: TRBV29-1; D gene: .; clone size: .; CDR3 protein: CSVVDSNYGYTF; CDR3 DNA: TGCAGCGTTGTGGACAGCAACTATGGCTACACCTTC
J gene: TRBJ2-7; V gene: TRBV19; D gene: .; clone size: .; CDR3 protein: CASSSPTGKSSYEQYF; CDR3 DNA: TGTGCCAGTAGTTCGCCGACAGGCAAGAGCTCCTACGAGCAGTACTTC
J gene: TRBJ1-1; V gene: TRBV5-5; D gene: TRBD1; clone size: .; CDR3 protein: CASSLQGVDTEAFF; CDR3 DNA: TGTGCCAGCAGCTTGCAGGGGGTGGACACTGAAGCTTTCTTT
J gene: TRBJ2-2; V gene: TRBV5-4; D gene: TRBD1; clone size: .; CDR3 protein: CASSPGGQGVTGELFF; CDR3 DNA: TGTGCCAGCAGCCCAGGCGGACAGGGGGTAACCGGGGAGCTGTTTTTT
J gene: TRBJ2-7; V gene: TRBV6-2/TRBV6-3; D gene: .; clone size: .; CDR3 protein: CASSYRSSEQYF; CDR3 DNA: TGTGCCAGCAGTTACCGATCCAGCGAGCAGTACTTC
J gene: TRBJ1-2; V gene: TRBV12-3/TRBV12-4; D gene: .; clone size: .; CDR3 protein: CASSSRQSYGYTF; CDR3 DNA: TGTGCCAGCAGTTCACGACAGAGCTATGGCTACACCTTC
J gene: TRBJ1-2; V gene: TRBV2; D gene: .; clone size: .; CDR3 protein: CASSEGTPNYGYTF; CDR3 DNA: TGTGCCAGCAGTGAAGGGACACCCAACTATGGCTACACCTTC
J gene: TRBJ2-2; V gene: TRBV7-2; D gene: .; clone size: .; CDR3 protein: CASSLNQVGNTGELFF; CDR3 DNA: TGTGCCAGCAGCTTAAACCAAGTGGGGAACACCGGGGAGCTGTTTTTT
J gene: TRBJ1-1; V gene: TRBV18; D gene: TRBD1; clone size: once; CDR3 protein: CASSPNRGNTEAFF; CDR3 DNA: TGTGCCAGCTCACCAAACAGGGGGAACACTGAAGCTTTCTTT
J gene: TRBJ1-4; V gene: TRBV6-2/TRBV6-3; D gene: .; clone size: .; CDR3 protein: CASSYTRTTNEKLFF; CDR3 DNA: TGTGCCAGCAGTTACACCAGGACAACTAATGAAAAACTGTTTTTT
J gene: TRBJ2-3; V gene: TRBV15; D gene: TRBD2; clone size: .; CDR3 protein: CATETSGGPKGTDTQYF; CDR3 DNA: TGTGCCACCGAGACTAGCGGGGGGCCCAAAGGCACAGATACGCAGTATTTT
J gene: TRBJ2-2; V gene: TRBV7-9; D gene: .; clone size: .; CDR3 protein: CASSLVSGAGELFF; CDR3 DNA: TGTGCCAGCAGCTTAGTGTCGGGGGCCGGGGAGCTGTTTTTT
J gene: TRBJ1-1; V gene: TRBV2; D gene: .; clone size: .; CDR3 protein: CASSGVSTEAFF; CDR3 DNA: TGTGCCAGCAGTGGTGTGAGCACTGAAGCTTTCTTT
J gene: TRBJ2-2; V gene: TRBV4-2; D gene: .; clone size: once; CDR3 protein: CASRGGSADTGELFF; CDR3 DNA: TGTGCCAGCAGAGGGGGGAGCGCGGATACCGGGGAGCTGTTTTTT
J gene: TRBJ2-3; V gene: TRBV5-4; D gene: TRBD2; clone size: .; CDR3 protein: CASSGGLGRPDTQYF; CDR3 DNA: TGTGCCAGCAGCGGGGGACTAGGGCGGCCAGATACGCAGTATTTT
J gene: TRBJ2-4; V gene: TRBV7-2; D gene: .; clone size: few; CDR3 protein: CASSLGGNIQYF; CDR3 DNA: TGTGCCAGCAGCTTAGGAGGGAACATTCAGTACTTC
J gene: TRBJ1-4; V gene: TRBV9; D gene: .; clone size: .; CDR3 protein: CASSAAAAAGEKLFF; CDR3 DNA: TGTGCCAGCAGCGCCGCGGCCGCGGCAGGAGAAAAACTGTTTTTT
J gene: TRBJ2-7; V gene: TRBV9; D gene: TRBD1; clone size: .; CDR3 protein: CASSGTGVGYEQYF; CDR3 DNA: TGTGCCAGCAGCGGGACAGGGGTGGGCTACGAGCAGTACTTC
J gene: TRBJ2-2; V gene: TRBV21-1; D gene: .; clone size: .; CDR3 protein: CASSKAGQGAHSNTGELFF; CDR3 DNA: TGTGCCAGCAGCAAAGCGGGACAGGGGGCCCATTCGAACACCGGGGAGCTGTTTTTT
J gene: TRBJ1-1; V gene: TRBV5-8; D gene: TRBD1; clone size: .; CDR3 protein: CASSAEGQRNTEAFF; CDR3 DNA: TGTGCCAGCAGCGCGGAGGGACAGAGAAACACTGAAGCTTTCTTT
J gene: TRBJ1-4; V gene: TRBV7-2; D gene: .; clone size: .; CDR3 protein: CASSLAGPGGGRYEKLFF; CDR3 DNA: TGTGCCAGCAGCTTAGCAGGCCCCGGGGGGGGGAGATATGAAAAACTGTTTTTT
J gene: TRBJ1-2; V gene: TRBV5-1; D gene: TRBD1; clone size: few; CDR3 protein: CASSWGTGTNYGYTF; CDR3 DNA: TGCGCCAGCAGCTGGGGGACAGGGACTAACTATGGCTACACCTTC
J gene: TRBJ2-7; V gene: TRBV6-2/TRBV6-3; D gene: TRBD1; clone size: .; CDR3 protein: CASSDPQGISSYEQYF; CDR3 DNA: TGTGCCAGCAGTGACCCACAGGGGATTAGCTCCTACGAGCAGTACTTC
J gene: TRBJ1-6; V gene: TRBV18; D gene: .; clone size: .; CDR3 protein: CASSPTPPQTDSPLHF; CDR3 DNA: TGTGCCAGCTCACCCACTCCCCCACAAACGGATTCACCCCTCCACTTT
J gene: TRBJ1-5; V gene: TRBV28; D gene: .; clone size: few; CDR3 protein: CASTERDQPQHF; CDR3 DNA: TGTGCCAGCACCGAGAGGGATCAGCCCCAGCATTTT
J gene: TRBJ1-3; V gene: TRBV6-6; D gene: .; clone size: once; CDR3 protein: CASRGTGNTIYF; CDR3 DNA: TGTGCCAGCCGGGGGACTGGAAACACCATATATTTT
J gene: TRBJ1-1; V gene: TRBV28; D gene: .; clone size: .; CDR3 protein: CASSFTANTEAFF; CDR3 DNA: TGTGCCAGCAGTTTTACAGCTAACACTGAAGCTTTCTTT
J gene: TRBJ1-5; V gene: TRBV6-1; D gene: TRBD1; clone size: .; CDR3 protein: CASSEVGTGWAYLHF; CDR3 DNA: TGTGCCAGCAGTGAAGTTGGGACAGGCTGGGCATATCTACATTTT
J gene: TRBJ2-7; V gene: TRBV6-5; D gene: TRBD1; clone size: .; CDR3 protein: CASRRTGVYEQYF; CDR3 DNA: TGTGCCAGCAGGCGAACAGGGGTCTACGAGCAGTACTTC
J gene: TRBJ1-6; V gene: TRBV7-6; D gene: TRBD1; clone size: .; CDR3 protein: CASSALTGQGDSPLHF; CDR3 DNA: TGTGCCAGCAGCGCATTAACGGGACAGGGCGATTCACCCCTCCACTTT
J gene: TRBJ1-5; V gene: TRBV5-1; D gene: .; clone size: once; CDR3 protein: CASSLVGAGVQPQHF; CDR3 DNA: TGCGCCAGCAGCTTGGTCGGGGCCGGGGTTCAGCCCCAGCATTTT
J gene: TRBJ1-4; V gene: TRBV6-5; D gene: .; clone size: .; CDR3 protein: CASKNRASNEKLFF; CDR3 DNA: TGTGCCAGCAAAAACCGGGCTAGTAATGAAAAACTGTTTTTT
J gene: TRBJ2-3; V gene: TRBV7-2; D gene: TRBD1; clone size: .; CDR3 protein: CASSSDRDDTQYF; CDR3 DNA: TGTGCCAGCAGTTCTGACAGGGATGATACGCAGTATTTT
J gene: TRBJ1-5; V gene: TRBV6-5; D gene: .; clone size: once; CDR3 protein: CASTTDTVQPQHF; CDR3 DNA: TGTGCCAGCACCACGGACACGGTTCAACCCCAGCATTTT
J gene: TRBJ2-3; V gene: TRBV5-1; D gene: .; clone size: once; CDR3 protein: CASSLGKDTQYF; CDR3 DNA: TGCGCCAGCAGCTTGGGGAAGGATACGCAGTATTTT
J gene: TRBJ2-2; V gene: TRBV7-3; D gene: .; clone size: few; CDR3 protein: CASSLQDTGELFF; CDR3 DNA: TGTGCCAGCAGCTTACAGGACACCGGGGAGCTGTTTTTT
J gene: TRBJ1-2; V gene: TRBV28; D gene: TRBD1; clone size: few; CDR3 protein: CASTRATGEYGYTF; CDR3 DNA: TGTGCCAGCACCAGAGCGACAGGGGAATATGGCTACACCTTC
J gene: TRBJ2-7; V gene: TRBV6-2/TRBV6-3; D gene: .; clone size: few; CDR3 protein: CASSYDRREQYF; CDR3 DNA: TGTGCCAGCAGTTACGACCGGCGCGAGCAGTACTTC
J gene: TRBJ2-3; V gene: TRBV20-1; D gene: .; clone size: .; CDR3 protein: CSAPAQDTQYF; CDR3 DNA: TGCAGTGCACCCGCCCAAGATACGCAGTATTTT
J gene: TRBJ2-7; V gene: TRBV5-1; D gene: .; clone size: .; CDR3 protein: CASSLDSSTYEQYF; CDR3 DNA: TGCGCCAGCAGCTTGGATTCTTCAACCTACGAGCAGTACTTC
J gene: TRBJ2-5; V gene: TRBV5-1; D gene: .; clone size: .; CDR3 protein: CASSLTGGQQETQYF; CDR3 DNA: TGCGCCAGCAGCTTGACAGGCGGCCAACAAGAGACCCAGTACTTC
J gene: TRBJ1-4; V gene: TRBV5-1; D gene: .; clone size: .; CDR3 protein: CASREQGSSEKLFF; CDR3 DNA: TGCGCCAGCAGGGAACAGGGTAGTAGTGAAAAACTGTTTTTT
J gene: TRBJ2-1; V gene: TRBV9; D gene: TRBD2; clone size: .; CDR3 protein: CASSLAGDYNEQFF; CDR3 DNA: TGTGCCAGCAGTCTAGCGGGGGACTACAATGAGCAGTTCTTC
J gene: TRBJ1-1; V gene: TRBV2; D gene: .; clone size: .; CDR3 protein: CASSDGPRGEAFF; CDR3 DNA: TGTGCCAGCAGCGATGGCCCCAGGGGTGAAGCTTTCTTT
J gene: TRBJ1-1; V gene: TRBV27; D gene: .; clone size: .; CDR3 protein: CASTPFEGSPNTEAFF; CDR3 DNA: TGTGCCAGCACCCCGTTCGAGGGATCCCCGAACACTGAAGCTTTCTTT
J gene: TRBJ2-2; V gene: TRBV12-3/TRBV12-4; D gene: .; clone size: once; CDR3 protein: CASIRAGELFF; CDR3 DNA: TGTGCCAGCATTAGGGCCGGGGAGCTGTTTTTT
J gene: TRBJ1-2; V gene: TRBV10-3; D gene: .; clone size: .; CDR3 protein: CAISEQDAAYGYTF; CDR3 DNA: TGTGCCATCAGTGAGCAGGACGCCGCCTATGGCTACACCTTC
J gene: TRBJ1-1; V gene: TRBV5-1; D gene: TRBD1; clone size: .; CDR3 protein: CASSSEGQGEAFF; CDR3 DNA: TGCGCCAGCAGCTCTGAGGGACAGGGTGAAGCTTTCTTT